The 9 T cell receptor beta chains presented below share a single source sample, sequenced in a study of human T cells and chemical hapten exposure. The time point was: patch test 1, 2 weeks after DPC sensitization. The treatment: therapeutic diphenylcyclopropenone sensitization with weekly scalp DPC. In TCRdb, the RACE reads were re-called with MiXCR into one record per CDR3 protein. The sample includes tens of thousands of distinct CDR3 sequences, around 30% of them seen just once. Specimen: whole blood, collected in connection with sensitization to the hapten diphenylcyclopropenone (DPC). The receptors were sampled from a man in his forties or fifties with alopecia areata. Some clones in this sample may be carry-over from other donors' samples.

This clonotype appeared a few times. The rearrangement uses TRBV30 and TRBJ2-1, with D maybe TRBD2 (7 bases). CDR1 and CDR2 (germline): GTSNPN, SVGIG (reference sequence). CDR3 length equals 14 residues. V was trimmed by 3 bases and J by 6 bases, leaving 15 bases between them. The CDR3 sequence: CAWSGGLAVNEQFF. Written as DNA, the CDR3 is TGTGCCTGGAGCGGGGGGCTAGCAGTCAATGAGCAGTTCTTC. Full variable domain (outside the CDR3, taken from reference TRBV30 and TRBJ2-1): SQTIHQWPATLVQPVGSPLSLECTVEGTSNPNLYWYRQAAGRGLQLLFYSVGIGQISSEVPQNLSASRPQDRQFILSSKKLLLSDSGFYLCAWSGGLAVNEQFFGPGTRLTVL.

This sequence joins TRBV27 and TRBJ1-2; D may be TRBD1 (6 bases). Trimming removed 6 bases at V and 4 bases at J, with 18 bases between. CDR3 size: 15 residues. Germline lookup yields CDR1 MNHEY and CDR2 SMNVEV (reference sequence). This CDR3 reads CASRMGGQPSYGYTF. CDR3 bases: TGTGCCAGCAGAATGGGGGGCCAGCCTAGCTATGGCTACACCTTC.

The J gene is TRBJ1-5, the V gene TRBV6-2 or TRBV6-3; unclear D gene. The V and J ends lost 6 bases and 3 bases respectively, with 12 bases between them. CDR3 length: 14 residues. Germline CDR1 and CDR2: MNHEY and SVGEGT. CDR3 nucleotide sequence: TGTGCCAGCAGCCGAGCCTCAGACAATCAGCCCCAGCATTTT. Its translation is CASSRASDNQPQHF.

The chain is built from TRBV2 and TRBJ1-3; a possible D gene is TRBD1 (5 bases). Germline CDR1 reads SNHLY; CDR2 reads FYNNEI. The CDR3 contains 13 residues. V was clipped by 4 bases and J by 4 bases, with 8 bases between them. Written as DNA, the CDR3 is TGTGCCAGCAGTGGGGGGTCCGGAAACACCATATATTTT. This gives the protein CASSGGSGNTIYF.

CDR3 residues: CASSQRDRPETQYF. For the CDR3, the DNA is TGCGCCAGCAGCCAGCGGGACAGGCCAGAGACCCAGTACTTC. This chain connects TRBV4-1 to TRBJ2-5, with 8 bases identical to TRBD1. The CDR3 spans 14 residues. Germline CDR1 is MGHRA and CDR2 is YSYEKL. V shed 3 bases, J shed 4 bases, and the junction held 4 bases outside the gene matches.

This clonotype was detected only a few times. The chain employs TRBV12-3 or TRBV12-4 and TRBJ2-7; 8 positions agree with TRBD2. CDR3 length equals 14 residues. Germline trimming cut 5 bases from V and 2 bases from J; bases unmatched to any gene: 5. CDR3 coding DNA: TGTGCCAGCAGTCAGACTAGCGAGCCCTACGAGCAGTACTTC. Protein product: CASSQTSEPYEQYF.

This clonotype was recorded a few times. A much larger clone lies one base from this, so it may be a read error. This chain uses TRBV29-1 with TRBJ2-1; D unclear. The CDR3 is 11 residues long. Germline CDR1 is SQVTM and CDR2 is ANQGSEA. V was trimmed by 6 bases and J by 7 bases, leaving 10 bases between them. As DNA, the CDR3 is TGCAGCGTCCCTGGAGTAAATGAGCAGTTCTTC. This sequence encodes CSVPGVNEQFF.

This clonotype was seen a few times. The chain employs TRBV7-9 and TRBJ2-7; D is possibly TRBD1 (6 bases). CDR1 and CDR2 (germline): SEHNR, FQNEAQ (reference sequence). The CDR3 covers 14 residues. Deletions cut 5 bases from V and 2 bases from J, with 13 bases between. CDR3 nucleotide sequence: TGTGCCAGCAGCGCAGCCAGGGGACCCTACGAGCAGTACTTC. Its translation: CASSAARGPYEQYF.

The chain uses TRBV4-1 and TRBJ2-3; TRBD2 matches at 14 bases. Trimming at V came to 1 base and at J to 0 bases, leaving 6 bases not matched to a gene. CDR3 size: 19 residues. Germline loops: CDR1 MGHRA, CDR2 YSYEKL. The CDR3 sequence is CASSQAEGLAGGSTDTQYF. CDR3 sequence (DNA): TGCGCCAGCAGCCAAGCGGAAGGACTAGCGGGAGGTAGCACAGATACGCAGTATTTT.